The 17 T cell receptor beta chains reported below all come from one sample, sequenced in a study of cytomegalovirus exposure and HLA in healthy donors. The repertoire was sequenced with immunoSEQ multiplex PCR; TCRdb's copy has only in-frame clones and lacks some. This repertoire shows fewer than 100,000 clones, approximately 91% found once; its top ten account for around 2.1%. Sequenced: PBMCs. The receptors were gathered from a man between 25 and 39 years old in good health and CMV-seronegative.

This clone appeared a single time. CDR3: CASSLLSGVNQPQHF. Written as DNA, the CDR3 is TGTGCCAGCAGTTTATTATCCGGAGTCAATCAGCCCCAGCATTTT. This chain uses TRBV28 with TRBJ1-5; D is ambiguous. The germline V gene has CDR1 MDHEN and CDR2 SYDVKM. This CDR3 region has 15 residues. Trimming pared 1 base from V and 3 bases from J, leaving 10 bases between.

The V call is TRBV2, the J call TRBJ1-5; D uncertain. The ends were cut back, 4 bases at V and 4 bases at J, with 5 bases in the middle. Germline V gene data show CDR1 as SNHLY and CDR2 as FYNNEI. The CDR3 is made up of 12 amino acids. CDR3 protein: CASSGGNQPQHF. CDR3 nucleotides: TGTGCCAGCAGTGGAGGAAATCAGCCCCAGCATTTT.

The CDR3 DNA reads TGTGCCAGCAGCTCGGGTCAAGACAGTGCTGAGCAGTTCTTC. Translation gives CASSSGQDSAEQFF. This chain connects TRBV7-2 to TRBJ2-1, with a tentative D call TRBD1 (5 bases). This CDR3 has 14 residues. The germline V gene has CDR1 SGHTA and CDR2 FQGNSA. Trimming took 4 bases from V and 9 from J, leaving 16 bases between them.

The chain couples TRBV19 to TRBJ2-3; tentatively, D is TRBD1 (7 bases). This CDR3 region has 15 residues. The V end was cut by 5 bases, the J end by 8 bases, with 20 bases between. The germline CDR1 and CDR2 sequences are LNHDA and SQIVND (reference sequence). CDR3: CASSPDRTTQGTQYF. The CDR3 nucleotides read TGTGCCAGTAGTCCGGACAGGACTACGCAGGGTACGCAGTATTTT.

V gene TRBV10-2 combines with J gene TRBJ1-4, with 7 bases aligning to TRBD1. V gave up 2 bases and J gave up 7 bases; unmatched junction bases: 4. This CDR3 has 14 amino acids. The V gene's germline CDR1 is WSHSY and CDR2 SAAADI. CDR3 bases: TGCGCCAGCAGTGAGGTCCCAGGGGGTGAAAAACTGTTTTTT. Translating gives CASSEVPGGEKLFF.

This clone was found once. This chain links TRBV5-5 with TRBJ2-2; the match to TRBD2 covers 12 bases. Germline assignment: CDR1 SGHKS and CDR2 YYEKEE (reference sequence). The CDR3 runs to 16 residues. With 3 bases clipped from V and 6 bases from J, the junction kept 6 bases outside the gene matches. CDR3 DNA: TGTGCCAGCAGCTCTAGCGGGGGGGCGATTCCCGGGGAGCTGTTTTTT. The encoded protein is CASSSSGGAIPGELFF.

The V gene is TRBV2, the J gene TRBJ2-5; D is unclear. V lost 4 bases and J lost 5, with 8 bases in between. This CDR3 contains 12 residues. Germline CDR1 SNHLY, CDR2 FYNNEI. CDR3 coding DNA: TGTGCCAGCAGTGTTGGGCAGGAGACCCAGTACTTC. Its protein product is CASSVGQETQYF.

The chain couples TRBV9 to TRBJ2-7, with TRBD1 as a possible D gene (6 bases). Trimming took 4 bases from V and 2 from J, leaving 16 bases between them. The V gene's germline CDR1 is SGDLS and CDR2 YYNGEE. The CDR3 spans 15 residues. The CDR3: CASSTSPTGTYEQYF. In DNA, the CDR3 is TGTGCCAGCAGCACCTCCCCCACAGGGACCTACGAGCAGTACTTC.

This clone was detected once. The rearrangement links TRBV13 to TRBJ1-3; D might be TRBD1 (6 bases). The ends were cut back, 5 bases at V and 0 bases at J, with 14 bases in the middle. This CDR3 is built from 16 residues. The germline gives CDR1 PRHDT, CDR2 FYEKMQ (reference sequence). CDR3 region: CASSPHGQSSGNTIYF. As DNA, the CDR3 is TGTGCCAGCAGCCCACATGGACAGAGCTCTGGAAACACCATATATTTT.

V is TRBV7-9 and J is TRBJ1-3; D gene uncertain. The CDR3 is 14 residues long. The germline V gene encodes CDR1 SEHNR and CDR2 FQNEAQ (reference sequence). Trimming left V 1 base short and J 4 bases short, with 8 bases between. CDR3 sequence (DNA): TGTGCCAGCAGCTTAGGCCACTCCGGAAACACCATATATTTT. Encoded protein: CASSLGHSGNTIYF.

The V call is TRBV15, the J call TRBJ2-3; 8 bases map to TRBD2. Trimming at V came to 4 bases and at J to 2 bases, leaving 5 bases not matched to a gene. Germline V gene lookup returns CDR1 LNHNV and CDR2 YYDKDF (reference sequence). The CDR3 runs to 15 residues. The CDR3 spells CATSTQRGPTDTQYF. As DNA, the CDR3 is TGTGCCACCAGCACCCAGCGGGGGCCCACAGATACGCAGTATTTT.

J is TRBJ1-4 and V is TRBV5-1; D gene unclear. The CDR3 covers 16 residues. Trimming removed 4 bases at V and 5 bases at J, with 18 bases between. Germline V gene lookup returns CDR1 SGHRS and CDR2 YFSETQ. The DNA of the CDR3 is TGCGCCAGCAGCCTGGGCACAGCCGGGGAGAATGAAAAACTGTTTTTT. Its translation: CASSLGTAGENEKLFF.

This clone was recorded only once. The gene calls are TRBV4-2 and TRBJ2-5, with 7 bases identical to TRBD2. V lost 0 bases, J lost 1 base, and 11 bases stayed unmatched. The germline gives CDR1 LGHNA, CDR2 YNFKEQ. This CDR3 spans 18 amino acids. The CDR3 here is CASSQDIPLGGGQETQYF. CDR3 bases: TGTGCCAGCAGCCAAGATATTCCCCTGGGGGGGGGCCAAGAGACCCAGTACTTC.

V gene TRBV27 combines with J gene TRBJ1-6; D may be TRBD1 (6 bases). Trimming cost V 5 bases and J 0 bases, with 11 bases left between them. The CDR3 is 16 amino acids. Germline V CDR1 and CDR2: MNHEY, SMNVEV (reference sequence). The CDR3 region is CASSLRGGSYNSPLHF. DNA for the CDR3: TGTGCCAGCAGTCTACGAGGGGGCTCCTATAATTCACCCCTCCACTTT.

The rearrangement uses TRBV5-1 and TRBJ1-1; D unclear. CDR3 length: 12 amino acids. Trimming removed 5 bases from V and 7 bases from J, with 12 bases in between. CDR1 and CDR2 from the germline V gene are SGHRS and YFSETQ. CDR3 amino acids: CASRDKSLEAFF. The CDR3 DNA follows: TGCGCCAGCAGAGACAAAAGCCTTGAAGCTTTCTTT.

V gene TRBV9 combines with J gene TRBJ1-4; 8 positions match TRBD1. The CDR3 length is 17 residues. CDR1 is SGDLS, CDR2 YYNGEE, per germline. V shed 3 bases, J shed 1 base, and the junction held 8 bases outside the gene matches. The chain's CDR3 is CASSATGEGVTNEKLFF. CDR3 coding DNA: TGTGCCAGCAGCGCGACAGGGGAGGGGGTAACTAATGAAAAACTGTTTTTT.

This sequence joins TRBV2 and TRBJ1-5, with 8 bases lining up with TRBD1. Germline CDR1 is SNHLY and CDR2 is FYNNEI. J gave up 6 bases and V 5 bases, and 9 bases lay outside the gene matches. This CDR3 contains 15 residues. CDR3 coding DNA: TGTGCCAGCAGTTACGGGACAGGTGGTAGTCAGCCCCAGCATTTT. Amino acids: CASSYGTGGSQPQHF.